This entry concerns a single T cell receptor (beta chain). No antigen is known for it. The run of the v3.0 immunoSEQ assay was at survey level. The protocol was immunoSEQ multiplex PCR, while the TCRdb copy is restricted to in-frame clones and leaves out a portion. The repertoire holds approximately 15,000 clones, with approximately 90% as singletons. This entry is derived from a study of long-term antiretroviral therapy in people with HIV. Points from the study as a whole: Nothing was known about ART adherence, viral resistance or changes in therapy. The range of CDR3 lengths in HIV repertoires proved narrower than that found in controls.

The receptor was derived from a man over 45 with HIV. The source material was unsorted PBMCs, sampled 6.9 years after starting antiretroviral therapy.

CDR3 loop: CASSLGGYNQPQHF. The CDR3 region has the DNA TGTGCCAGCAGCTTAGGGGGATACAATCAGCCCCAGCATTTT. V is TRBV7-9 and J is TRBJ1-5; D call uncertain. Germline V CDR1 and CDR2: SEHNR, FQNEAQ (reference sequence). V was clipped by 1 base and J by 3 bases, with 7 bases between them. The CDR3 is 14 amino acids.